The clone carrying this T cell receptor beta chain has at least ten counts. Its cognate antigen is unknown. The data stem from a study of response to subunit inactivated influenza vaccine. This CDR3 comprises 15 residues. Germline V CDR1 and CDR2: MNHEY, SVGAGI. Trimming took 2 bases from V and 4 from J, leaving 15 bases between them. TCRdb independently ran MiXCR on the RT-PCR reads; one entry per CDR3 protein. The table records 800,000 to 1,000,000 distinct CDR3 sequences, 21% of them present only once. Study results and caveats: It was suggested by the authors that few new T cells are recruited by each seasonal influenza vaccination.

The receptor comes from a man aged 50 to 60 who received an inactivated influenza vaccine. The rearrangement uses TRBV6-5 and TRBJ2-7; tentatively, D is TRBD2 (7 bases). Sequenced material: PBMCs from blood, taken about 5 days after vaccination. The CDR3 DNA reads as TGTGCCAGCAGTTACGGTAGGGGGAGGGCTTACGAGCAGTACTTC. Protein sequence: CASSYGRGRAYEQYF.